This is a list of T cell receptor beta chains from one sample in a study of cytomegalovirus exposure and HLA in healthy donors. The method was immunoSEQ multiplex PCR; TCRdb's version includes in-frame clones alone and lacks a portion of them. The table has 170,000 or so clones, approximately 80% seen once. Sequenced material: PBMCs. The source is a man between 18 and 29 years old in good health and CMV-seronegative. The CDR3 runs from the conserved cysteine through the conserved F or W. Fields, in order: clone size, D gene, V gene, J gene, CDR3 DNA, CDR3 protein. D genes are given only for firm matches. Size values are once, few and many counts, or a class for expanded clones, and some rows have none.

clone size: NA
D gene: NA
V gene: TRBV23-1
J gene: TRBJ2-5
CDR3 DNA: TGCGCCAACCCGGAAGAGACCCAGTACTTC
CDR3 protein: CANPEETQYF

clone size: NA
D gene: TRBD2
V gene: TRBV10-3
J gene: TRBJ2-1
CDR3 DNA: TGTGCCATCAGCCGGAGCGGGACGCAGGGTGAGCAGTTCTTC
CDR3 protein: CAISRSGTQGEQFF

clone size: NA
D gene: TRBD1
V gene: TRBV6-5
J gene: TRBJ2-7
CDR3 DNA: TGTGCCAGCAGTGACCAGGGGGCAAGAAACGAGCAGTACTTC
CDR3 protein: CASSDQGARNEQYF

clone size: NA
D gene: TRBD1
V gene: TRBV6-5
J gene: TRBJ2-1
CDR3 DNA: TGTGCCAGCAGTAACTACTCAGGGGGCCAGTACAATGAGCAGTTCTTC
CDR3 protein: CASSNYSGGQYNEQFF

clone size: NA
D gene: TRBD2
V gene: TRBV5-1
J gene: TRBJ2-1
CDR3 DNA: TGCGCCAGCAGCTTGGGATCTAGCGGGGGGGGTGAGCAGTTCTTC
CDR3 protein: CASSLGSSGGGEQFF

clone size: NA
D gene: TRBD1
V gene: TRBV6-1
J gene: TRBJ1-5
CDR3 DNA: TGTGCCAGCAGGGACAGGGGGCCGTATCAGCCCCAGCATTTT
CDR3 protein: CASRDRGPYQPQHF

clone size: NA
D gene: TRBD1
V gene: TRBV9
J gene: TRBJ1-2
CDR3 DNA: TGTGCCAGCAGCGCCAGGACAGGGGGCAACTATGGCTACACCTTC
CDR3 protein: CASSARTGGNYGYTF

clone size: NA
D gene: NA
V gene: TRBV11-3
J gene: TRBJ2-7
CDR3 DNA: TGTGCCAGCAGCATAGAAACAGGAGTGCAGTACTTC
CDR3 protein: CASSIETGVQYF

clone size: once
D gene: NA
V gene: TRBV27
J gene: TRBJ1-5
CDR3 DNA: TGTGCCAGCAGGCGGGGCCAACAGCCCCAGCATTTT
CDR3 protein: CASRRGQQPQHF

clone size: NA
D gene: NA
V gene: TRBV7-9
J gene: TRBJ1-3
CDR3 DNA: TGTTCCAGCAGCTCCCAACTTGGAAACACCATATATTTT
CDR3 protein: CSSSSQLGNTIYF

clone size: NA
D gene: TRBD1
V gene: TRBV4-1
J gene: TRBJ2-7
CDR3 DNA: TGCGCCAGCAGCCAGATGACAGGGCCCGAGCAGTACTTC
CDR3 protein: CASSQMTGPEQYF

clone size: NA
D gene: TRBD2
V gene: TRBV28
J gene: TRBJ2-2
CDR3 DNA: TGTGCCAGCAGTTCAATAGCGGGATGGAGGGAGCTGTTTTTT
CDR3 protein: CASSSIAGWRELFF

clone size: NA
D gene: NA
V gene: TRBV9
J gene: TRBJ2-5
CDR3 DNA: TGTGCCAGCAGTGCCGTAGAGGAGACCCAGTACTTC
CDR3 protein: CASSAVEETQYF

clone size: NA
D gene: NA
V gene: TRBV28
J gene: TRBJ1-4
CDR3 DNA: TGTGCCAGCAGCCCGCAGGGGTCTGAAAAACTGTTTTTT
CDR3 protein: CASSPQGSEKLFF

clone size: NA
D gene: TRBD1
V gene: TRBV6-5
J gene: TRBJ1-5
CDR3 DNA: TGTGCCAGCAGACGACAGGGAAATAGCAATCAGCCCCAGCATTTT
CDR3 protein: CASRRQGNSNQPQHF

clone size: NA
D gene: TRBD1
V gene: TRBV7-8
J gene: TRBJ1-2
CDR3 DNA: TGTGCCAGCAGCCCGGGACAGGGACCCTATGGCTACACCTTC
CDR3 protein: CASSPGQGPYGYTF

clone size: NA
D gene: NA
V gene: TRBV5-1
J gene: TRBJ2-7
CDR3 DNA: TGCGCCAGCAGCTCCGACTCTACGGTCTACGAGCAGTACTTC
CDR3 protein: CASSSDSTVYEQYF

clone size: once
D gene: NA
V gene: TRBV7-9
J gene: TRBJ2-7
CDR3 DNA: TGTGCCAGCAGCTTCCGTTACGAGCAGTACTTC
CDR3 protein: CASSFRYEQYF

clone size: NA
D gene: NA
V gene: TRBV28
J gene: TRBJ2-7
CDR3 DNA: TGTGCCAGCAGCTTGGACAGTATCAACGAGCAGTACTTC
CDR3 protein: CASSLDSINEQYF

clone size: NA
D gene: TRBD2
V gene: TRBV6-1
J gene: TRBJ2-7
CDR3 DNA: TGTGCCATCAGTGGCGGGTTAGCGGGGGGGAGCTCCTACGAGCAGTACTTC
CDR3 protein: CAISGGLAGGSSYEQYF

clone size: once
D gene: TRBD2
V gene: TRBV7-9
J gene: TRBJ2-3
CDR3 DNA: TGTGCCAGCAGTTTAGCGGGGCAGTCAGATACGCAGTATTTT
CDR3 protein: CASSLAGQSDTQYF

clone size: NA
D gene: TRBD1
V gene: TRBV28
J gene: TRBJ1-4
CDR3 DNA: TGTGCCAGCAGTCCGTGGACAGGTTACGGACTGTTTTTT
CDR3 protein: CASSPWTGYGLFF

clone size: NA
D gene: NA
V gene: TRBV15
J gene: TRBJ2-1
CDR3 DNA: TGTGCCACCAGCAGAGATAGGGGCTCCTACAATGAGCAGTTCTTC
CDR3 protein: CATSRDRGSYNEQFF

clone size: NA
D gene: NA
V gene: TRBV6-1
J gene: TRBJ1-2
CDR3 DNA: TGTGCCAGCATTCATGGACGGGGCTATGGCTACACCTTC
CDR3 protein: CASIHGRGYGYTF

clone size: NA
D gene: NA
V gene: TRBV19
J gene: TRBJ2-5
CDR3 DNA: TGTGCCAGTAGTAGTTTACTCCAAGAGACCCAGTACTTC
CDR3 protein: CASSSLLQETQYF

clone size: NA
D gene: NA
V gene: TRBV5-1
J gene: TRBJ1-2
CDR3 DNA: TGCGCCAGCAGCCTGGCCAGGCCTAACTATGGCTACACCTTC
CDR3 protein: CASSLARPNYGYTF

clone size: NA
D gene: NA
V gene: TRBV9
J gene: TRBJ1-2
CDR3 DNA: TGTGCCAGCAGCGATGAGGCTCTAAACCCCCTTTCTAACTATGGCTACACCTTC
CDR3 protein: CASSDEALNPLSNYGYTF

clone size: NA
D gene: NA
V gene: TRBV18
J gene: TRBJ1-2
CDR3 DNA: TGTGCCAGCTCAGAACAGGGTTACGGCTACACCTTC
CDR3 protein: CASSEQGYGYTF

clone size: NA
D gene: TRBD2
V gene: TRBV7-3
J gene: TRBJ2-1
CDR3 DNA: TGTGCCAGCAGCTTCCGGACTAGCGGGAGTCCCCACAATGAGCAGTTCTTC
CDR3 protein: CASSFRTSGSPHNEQFF

clone size: NA
D gene: TRBD2
V gene: TRBV29-1
J gene: TRBJ2-1
CDR3 DNA: TGCAGCGTTGAGGGCGGGAGATCAAATGAGCAGTTCTTC
CDR3 protein: CSVEGGRSNEQFF

clone size: NA
D gene: NA
V gene: TRBV29-1
J gene: TRBJ2-1
CDR3 DNA: TGCAGCGCCGGAGACAGTTTATACAATGAGCAGTTCTTC
CDR3 protein: CSAGDSLYNEQFF

clone size: NA
D gene: NA
V gene: TRBV29-1
J gene: TRBJ1-1
CDR3 DNA: TGCAGCGTTGTTTCTCAGTCCTTTGAAGCTTTCTTT
CDR3 protein: CSVVSQSFEAFF

clone size: NA
D gene: NA
V gene: TRBV19
J gene: TRBJ2-3
CDR3 DNA: TGTGCCAGTAGTAGGACAGCAGATACGCAGTATTTT
CDR3 protein: CASSRTADTQYF

clone size: NA
D gene: NA
V gene: TRBV6-1
J gene: TRBJ2-7
CDR3 DNA: TGTGCCAGCAGGAAGGAATTTGGACAGTCCTACGAGCAGTACTTC
CDR3 protein: CASRKEFGQSYEQYF

clone size: once
D gene: TRBD2
V gene: TRBV7-2
J gene: TRBJ2-5
CDR3 DNA: TGTGCCAGCAGCCCTCGAGGGACTAGCGGCGGGCGGCAAGAGACCCAGTACTTC
CDR3 protein: CASSPRGTSGGRQETQYF

clone size: once
D gene: TRBD1
V gene: TRBV5-4
J gene: TRBJ1-2
CDR3 DNA: TGTGCCAGCAGCTGGGAGCAGTGGGACAGGGGTGGCTACACCTTC
CDR3 protein: CASSWEQWDRGGYTF

clone size: NA
D gene: TRBD2
V gene: TRBV27
J gene: TRBJ2-7
CDR3 DNA: TGTGCCAGCAGTCTTATAGCGGGAGTGTCCTACGAGCAGTACTTC
CDR3 protein: CASSLIAGVSYEQYF